Below, 31 T cell receptor beta chains from the same sample are listed, as sequenced in a study of blood T cells in healthy people across ages. Alongside a J-beta primer mix, a sample-barcoded 5' primer served in a second PCR lasting about 7 to 11 cycles. In TCRdb, the 5' RACE reads were re-called with MiXCR into one record per CDR3 protein. This table has approximately 1,000,000 distinct CDR3 sequences, 45% appearing once. Source material: blood. The receptors were gathered from a woman aged 60 to 75 in good health.

V is TRBV3-1 and J is TRBJ2-5, with unresolved D. The J call is doubtful: the DNA matches TRBJ2-7 better. Germline CDR1 LGHDT, CDR2 YNNKEL (reference sequence). This CDR3 spans 12 amino acids. The CDR3, as DNA: TGTGCCAGCAGCCAAAGTCGGTACGAGCAGTACTTC. Translation gives CASSQSRYEQYF.

The CDR3 spells CSAETHSGRVNEQFF. The CDR3 DNA is TGCAGTGCCGAAACCCATAGCGGGAGGGTTAATGAGCAGTTCTTC. The chain has TRBV20-1 and TRBJ2-1; TRBD2 agrees at 11 bases. Germline CDR1 DFQATT, CDR2 SNEGSKA (reference sequence). The CDR3 is 15 amino acids. With 6 bases clipped from V and 7 bases from J, the junction kept 11 bases outside the gene matches.

The table lists this clonotype with a few counts. The chain uses TRBV6-2 or TRBV6-3 and TRBJ1-2, with 7 bases identical to TRBD1. Trimming at V came to 10 bases and at J to 4 bases, leaving 9 bases not matched to a gene. The germline CDR1 and CDR2 sequences are MNHEY and SVGEGT. CDR3 length: 13 amino acids. The chain's CDR3 is CAITAGGGYGYTF. For the CDR3, the DNA is TGTGCCATCACTGCAGGGGGTGGCTATGGCTACACCTTC.

The chain links TRBV7-9 to TRBJ1-4; unclear D gene. Germline-derived CDR1 and CDR2 are SEHNR and FQNEAQ (reference sequence). This CDR3 comprises 15 residues. Trimming stripped 0 bases from V and 4 bases from J, with 9 bases between. CDR3 sequence: CASSLATSCNEKLFF. DNA of the CDR3: TGTGCCAGCAGCTTAGCGACGTCGTGTAATGAAAAACTGTTTTTT.

A note on this clonotype: One end of the junction varies from germline; a read error may be responsible. The chain uses TRBV5-1 and TRBJ2-7, with 8 positions matching TRBD1. The CDR3 extends over 16 amino acids. The germline CDR1 and CDR2 sequences are SGHRS and YFSETQ. The CDR3 loop is CACSLEPGGIGNEQYF. The CDR3 DNA follows: TGCGCCTGCAGCTTGGAACCAGGGGGCATTGGAAACGAGCAGTACTTC.

This clonotype was observed at least ten times. The V gene is TRBV25-1, the J gene TRBJ2-1; no firm D call. V was shortened by 6 bases and J by 0 bases, with 15 bases between the two germline ends. The CDR3 length is 16 residues. The germline gives CDR1 MGHDK, CDR2 SYGVNS. As DNA, the CDR3 is TGTGCCAGCAGCCCAATCGTATGGGGCTCCTACAATGAGCAGTTCTTC. It translates to CASSPIVWGSYNEQFF.

The chain has TRBV6-5 and TRBJ1-5; a weak D match, TRBD1 (6 bases). The CDR3 consists of 17 residues. Germline values: CDR1 MNHEY, CDR2 SVGAGI. V lost 0 bases and J lost 0, with 12 bases in between. The CDR3 sequence is CASSYSGGPYSNQPQHF. DNA of the CDR3: TGTGCCAGCAGTTACTCGGGGGGCCCCTATAGCAATCAGCCCCAGCATTTT.

This chain joins TRBV10-1 and TRBJ2-7; D might be TRBD2 (6 bases). The CDR3 covers 12 residues. CDR1 is WNHNN and CDR2 is SYGVQD in the germline V gene (reference sequence). V lost 9 bases, J lost 4 bases, and 13 bases lay in between. The CDR3 protein is CARPAGGYEQYF. The CDR3 region has the DNA TGCGCCAGACCCGCTGGGGGGTACGAGCAGTACTTC.

The chain recombines TRBV11-2 with TRBJ2-7; D may be TRBD1 (5 bases). The CDR3 consists of 15 residues. V was cut by 3 bases and J by 4 bases, with 16 bases left in between. Germline-derived CDR1 and CDR2 are SGHAT and FQNNGV. The CDR3 here is CASSFGGADLYEQYF. The CDR3 bases are TGTGCCAGCAGCTTCGGTGGGGCAGACCTGTACGAGCAGTACTTC.

A word on this clonotype: A read error may account for a junction end that differs from germline. The V gene is TRBV20-1, the J gene TRBJ2-7; 12 bases match TRBD1. From germline, CDR1 is DFQATT and CDR2 SNEGSKA (reference sequence). This CDR3 has 16 residues. CDR3 loop: CSARAPGQGAFYGQYF. Written as DNA, the CDR3 is TGCAGTGCTAGAGCCCCGGGACAGGGGGCGTTTTACGGGCAGTACTTC.

The chain couples TRBV6-1 to TRBJ2-4; no clear D. The end of the DNA aligns better with TRBJ2-7, so the J call may be wrong. Per germline, CDR1 MNHNS and CDR2 SASEGT. The CDR3 is 16 amino acids. CDR3 sequence: CASSDTLRRVGCEQYF. The CDR3 nucleotides are TGTGCCAGCAGTGACACGCTGCGTAGGGTAGGCTGCGAGCAGTACTTC.

This chain links TRBV4-2 with TRBJ2-1, with D possibly called TRBD1 or TRBD2 (5 bases each). This CDR3 has 13 amino acids. Trimming cost V 3 bases and J 10 bases, with 13 bases left between them. The germline V gene encodes CDR1 LGHNA and CDR2 YNFKEQ. The chain's CDR3 is CASSHLDGGEQFF. The CDR3 DNA follows: TGTGCCAGCAGCCATCTCGATGGGGGAGAGCAGTTCTTC.

A few counts support this clonotype. The J gene is TRBJ1-5, the V gene TRBV7-2; D is uncertain. The CDR3 sequence is 13 residues long. The V end was cut by 1 base, the J end by 4 bases, with 5 bases between. CDR1 and CDR2 from the germline V gene are SGHTA and FQGNSA. CDR3: CASSLDFNQPQHF. The CDR3 DNA reads TGTGCCAGCAGCTTAGATTTTAATCAGCCCCAGCATTTT.

V is TRBV27 and J is TRBJ2-1; 7 bases are a match to TRBD1. Germline V lookup: CDR1 MNHEY, CDR2 SMNVEV (reference sequence). The CDR3 loop spans 15 amino acids. With 6 bases clipped from V and 5 bases from J, the junction kept 10 bases outside the gene matches. CDR3 coding DNA: TGTGCCAGCAGCCACAGGGGTTATATCAACAATGAGCAGTTCTTC. Translating gives CASSHRGYINNEQFF.

The rearrangement links TRBV20-1 to TRBJ2-5; no reliable D call. Looked up from germline, CDR1 is DFQATT and CDR2 is SNEGSKA (reference sequence). The CDR3 spans 12 residues. The V end was cut by 2 bases, the J end by 13 bases, with 17 bases between. The DNA for the CDR3 is TGCAGTGCTAGAACTACCCCCTACGAGCGGTACTTC. As protein: CSARTTPYERYF.

As to this clonotype: With a much larger clone just one base away, this may be a read error. J is TRBJ2-1 and V is TRBV20-1, with D possibly called TRBD1 or TRBD2 (5 bases each). Trimming took off 6 bases at V and 3 bases at J, with 15 bases between the two ends. Germline V gene sequence: CDR1 DFQATT, CDR2 SNEGSKA (reference sequence). There are 14 residues in the CDR3. CDR3 DNA: TGCAGTGCGTTGGGACGCTTGAACTACAATGAGCAGTTCTTC. This sequence encodes CSALGRLNYNEQFF.

The chain employs TRBV28 and TRBJ2-3; 9 nucleotides align to TRBD2. Germline lookup yields CDR1 MDHEN and CDR2 SYDVKM. V was clipped by 5 bases and J by 2 bases; unmatched bases: 23. This CDR3 region has 21 residues. CDR3 sequence: CASSVTLSAGGPRSNTDTQYF. CDR3 sequence (DNA): TGTGCCAGCAGTGTGACCCTCTCGGCGGGAGGGCCACGAAGTAACACAGATACGCAGTATTTT.

This sequence joins TRBV24-1 and TRBJ1-2; D might be TRBD1 (5 bases). The CDR3 has 13 amino acids. Trimming cost V 5 bases and J 0 bases, with 6 bases left between them. The germline gives CDR1 KGHDR, CDR2 SFDVKD. The CDR3 DNA follows: TGTGCCACCAGTGTAGGGGCTAACTATGGCTACACCTTC. This codes for CATSVGANYGYTF.

V is TRBV29-1 and J is TRBJ2-1; D might be TRBD1 or TRBD2, each matching 5 bases. The CDR3 runs 14 residues. Germline V gene lookup returns CDR1 SQVTM and CDR2 ANQGSEA. V was pared by 5 bases and J by 2 bases, with 13 bases between. The CDR3 protein is CSVTGTETYNEQFF. The CDR3 nucleotides are TGCAGCGTTACCGGGACGGAAACCTACAATGAGCAGTTCTTC.

This clonotype was observed many times. V gene TRBV2 combines with J gene TRBJ2-3, with unresolved D. Trimming removed 0 bases at V and 6 bases at J, with 4 bases between. The CDR3 sequence is 12 residues long. The germline CDR1 and CDR2 sequences are SNHLY and FYNNEI. CDR3 loop: CASSEAGDTQYF. Written as DNA, the CDR3 is TGTGCCAGCAGTGAAGCCGGGGATACGCAGTATTTT.

On this clonotype itself: A junction boundary mismatches the germline segment, possibly from a read error. The genes are TRBV2 and TRBJ2-1; 8 bases align to TRBD2. The CDR3 runs 16 residues. Germline CDR1 reads SNHLY; CDR2 reads FYNNEI. The CDR3 loop is CASSEGTRVSYNEQFF. As DNA, the CDR3 is TGTGCCAGCAGCGAAGGGACTAGGGTCTCCTACAATGAGCAGTTCTTC.

The sample holds one count of this clonotype. This chain uses TRBV7-8 with TRBJ2-1; TRBD1 might be the D (6 bases). Per germline, CDR1 SGHVS and CDR2 FQNEAQ. CDR3 size: 18 residues. The germline V and J ends were trimmed by 5 bases and 7 bases, with 27 bases remaining between them. The CDR3 coding sequence is TGTGCCAGCAGCAAAGGTGTGATGGGGACAAGTAGGAAAAATGAGCAGTTCTTC. This translates into CASSKGVMGTSRKNEQFF.

In its sample, this clonotype was seen a few times. This chain joins TRBV29-1 and TRBJ2-1, with 10 bases lining up with TRBD2. The J call may be faulty, since TRBJ2-7 better matches the DNA end. Germline assignment: CDR1 SQVTM and CDR2 ANQGSEA. The length of the CDR3 is 14 residues. CDR3 amino acids: CSVPASGSYNEQYF. The CDR3 nucleotides are TGCAGCGTTCCTGCTAGCGGGAGCTACAATGAGCAGTACTTC.

This clonotype showed up just a few times. This chain joins TRBV6-6 and TRBJ2-5, with D perhaps matching TRBD2 (5 bases). Germline lookup yields CDR1 MNHNY and CDR2 SVGAGI (reference sequence). V shed 8 bases and J shed 2 bases, with 18 bases lying between them. The length of the CDR3 is 15 residues. This CDR3 is CASSGRPRAQETQYF. The CDR3 DNA follows: TGTGCCAGCTCTGGCAGACCGAGGGCACAAGAGACCCAGTACTTC.

The chain recombines TRBV20-1 with TRBJ2-7; D is possibly TRBD1 (5 bases). CDR3 length: 15 amino acids. V lost 2 bases and J lost 7, with 21 bases in between. The germline CDR1 and CDR2 sequences are DFQATT and SNEGSKA (reference sequence). In DNA form, the CDR3 reads TGCAGTGCTAGATTTCTTGACATGGGGCACAATGAGCAGTACTTC. This encodes CSARFLDMGHNEQYF.

This chain uses TRBV6-5 with TRBJ1-5, with 7 bases identical to TRBD1. Trimming cost V 5 bases and J 7 bases; bases outside gene matches: 11. The CDR3 extends over 15 amino acids. The germline V gene encodes CDR1 MNHEY and CDR2 SVGAGI. The CDR3 DNA reads TGTGCCAGCAGTCCCGGGACAGCGACCCTACAGCCCCAGCATTTT. It yields the protein CASSPGTATLQPQHF.

About this clonotype: One end of the junction fails to match germline, which may point to a read error. This chain uses TRBV5-1 with TRBJ2-1; TRBD1 matches 7 bases. Germline V CDR1 and CDR2: SGHRS, YFSETQ. The CDR3 sequence is 15 residues long. The CDR3 DNA reads as TGTGCCAGCAGCCCACGGACAGGCTCCTACAATGAGCAGTTCTTC. Amino acids: CASSPRTGSYNEQFF.

The J gene is TRBJ2-3, the V gene TRBV24-1; D might be TRBD2 (6 bases). The CDR3 spans 15 residues. V lost 5 bases, J lost 2 bases, and 13 bases lay in between. Germline CDR1 and CDR2: KGHDR and SFDVKD. The CDR3 is CATSGGGGYTDTQYF. The CDR3, as DNA: TGTGCCACCAGTGGGGGAGGCGGGTACACAGATACGCAGTATTTT.

The J gene is TRBJ2-1, the V gene TRBV20-1; TRBD1 matches at 8 bases. CDR3 length equals 14 residues. V shed 3 bases, J shed 2 bases, and the junction held 3 bases outside the gene matches. Germline V gene lookup returns CDR1 DFQATT and CDR2 SNEGSKA (reference sequence). The CDR3, as DNA: TGCAGTGCTAGGACGGACAGGGCCTACAATGAGCAGTTCTTC. It encodes CSARTDRAYNEQFF.

The rearrangement uses TRBV5-1 and TRBJ2-5, with TRBD2 identical over 10 bases. The CDR3 length is 13 residues. V lost 4 bases and J lost 11; bases outside the gene matches: 8. The germline V gene encodes CDR1 SGHRS and CDR2 YFSETQ. CDR3 DNA: TGCGCCAGCAGCCCCGGGACTAGCGAGATACAGTACTTC. Translation gives CASSPGTSEIQYF. Based on the CDR3 plus reference TRBV5-1 and TRBJ2-5, the full variable domain is KAGVTQTPRYLIKTRGQQVTLSCSPISGHRSVSWYQQTPGQGLQFLFEYFSETQRNKGNFPGRFSGRQFSNSRSEMNVSTLELGDSALYLCASSPGTSEIQYFGPGTRLLVL.

The chain is built from TRBV20-1 and TRBJ2-5; 7 bases line up with TRBD2. The V gene's germline CDR1 is DFQATT and CDR2 SNEGSKA (reference sequence). CDR3 length equals 14 residues. J lost 4 bases, V lost 5 bases, and 10 bases had no gene match. As DNA, the CDR3 is TGCAGTGCTCCCCTGGGGGGGTCGGGAGAGACCCAGTACTTC. This sequence encodes CSAPLGGSGETQYF.